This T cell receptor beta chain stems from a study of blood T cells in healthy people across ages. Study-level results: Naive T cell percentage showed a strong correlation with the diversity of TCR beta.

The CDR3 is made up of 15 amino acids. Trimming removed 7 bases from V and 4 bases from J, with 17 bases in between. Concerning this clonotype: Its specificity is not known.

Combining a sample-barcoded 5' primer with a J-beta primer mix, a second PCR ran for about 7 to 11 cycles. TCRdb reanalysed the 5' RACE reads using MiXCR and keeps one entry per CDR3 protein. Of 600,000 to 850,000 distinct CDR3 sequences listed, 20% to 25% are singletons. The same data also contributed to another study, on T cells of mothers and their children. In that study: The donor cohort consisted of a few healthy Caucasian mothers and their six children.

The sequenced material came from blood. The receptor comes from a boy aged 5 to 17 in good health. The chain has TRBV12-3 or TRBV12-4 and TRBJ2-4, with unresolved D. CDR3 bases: TGTGCCAGCAACAAGACCCCGGGCCGTAAAAACATTCAGTACTTC. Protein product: CASNKTPGRKNIQYF.